One sample yielded the 2 T cell receptor beta chains listed below, sequenced in a study of response to subunit inactivated influenza vaccine. TCRdb re-derived calls from the RT-PCR reads in MiXCR, one entry per CDR3 protein. This sample yields 500,000 to 600,000 distinct CDR3 sequences, of which 12% are seen a single time; about 10% belongs to the top ten. Sample: PBMCs from blood, taken on the day of vaccination. Source of these receptors: a man over 45 who received an inactivated influenza vaccine.

This clonotype showed up just a few times. The CDR3 DNA is TGCGCCAGCAGCTTGAACCAGCTGAACACTGAAGCTTTCTTT. Protein product: CASSLNQLNTEAFF. The chain couples TRBV5-1 to TRBJ1-1; D gene ambiguous. CDR3 length equals 14 residues. Trimming left V 1 base short and J 0 bases short, with 7 bases between. CDR1 is SGHRS, CDR2 YFSETQ, per germline.

There are many counts of this clonotype. The chain joins TRBV7-9 to TRBJ1-1, with TRBD1 as a possible D gene (6 bases). The germline gives CDR1 SEHNR, CDR2 FQNEAQ (reference sequence). This CDR3 has 14 amino acids. The V and J ends lost 5 bases and 0 bases respectively, with 10 bases between them. CDR3 nucleotide sequence: TGTGCCAGCAGCCTACAGGGCCTGAACACTGAAGCTTTCTTT. Amino acids: CASSLQGLNTEAFF.